The 5 T cell receptor beta chains in this list originate from one sample, sequenced in a study of regulatory T cells in long-lasting Graves disease. Construction of the TCR beta libraries employed iRepertoire HTBI primers in conjunction with Arm-PCR of CDR3 regions. TCRdb recomputed calls from the multiplex PCR reads with MiXCR, one row per CDR3 protein. The repertoire includes roughly 610,000 distinct CDR3 sequences, approximately 15% of them detected once, and more than 15% sits in the top ten. Time point of the sample: newly diagnosed GD, antithyroid drugs for less than 3 months. PBMC-derived RNA was used for the TCR library. This same sample was also part of a study on T cells in Graves' hyperthyroidism and ophthalmopathy.

The sequencing here drew on peripheral blood mononuclear cells (PBMCs), taken at new diagnosis, from a patient treated with antithyroid drugs. The receptors were gathered from a woman in her thirties with Graves disease.

This clonotype appeared many times. This rearrangement joins TRBV19 to TRBJ1-1, with 9 bases that match TRBD1. V dropped 4 bases and J dropped 1; count of bases not matched to a gene: 10. The CDR3 length is 17 residues. CDR1 LNHDA and CDR2 SQIVND come from the germline V gene (reference sequence). The CDR3 here is CASSTPGQGFANTEAFF. The DNA of the CDR3 is TGTGCCAGTAGTACCCCGGGACAGGGATTCGCGAACACTGAAGCTTTCTTT.

This clonotype was seen repeatedly, ten times or more. The chain couples TRBV2 to TRBJ2-2; the match to TRBD1 covers 9 bases. V lost 7 bases, J lost 1 base, and 4 bases stayed unmatched. Germline V gene data show CDR1 as SNHLY and CDR2 as FYNNEI. The CDR3 has 15 amino acids. The CDR3 protein is CASTPGQGNTGELFF. The CDR3 coding sequence is TGTGCCAGCACCCCGGGACAGGGGAACACCGGGGAGCTGTTTTTT.

This clonotype has ten or more counts. The rearrangement links TRBV20-1 to TRBJ1-4; 9 bases agree with TRBD1. The CDR3 runs 13 residues. CDR1 and CDR2 from the germline V gene are DFQATT and SNEGSKA (reference sequence). Trimming cost V 3 bases and J 10 bases; bases outside gene matches: 6. CDR3 residues: CSASVWGQGKLFF. The CDR3 DNA sequence: TGCAGTGCTAGTGTGTGGGGACAGGGAAAACTGTTTTTT.

This clonotype was seen a handful of times. The chain carries TRBV6-1 and TRBJ2-2, with TRBD1 identical over 9 bases. There are 15 residues in the CDR3. V dropped 4 bases and J dropped 5; count of bases not matched to a gene: 5. Germline V lookup: CDR1 MNHNS, CDR2 SASEGT. CDR3 DNA sequence: TGTGCCAGCAGTGTAGACAGGGGGGCGACCGGGGAGCTGTTTTTT. The encoded protein is CASSVDRGATGELFF.

As regards this clonotype: A much larger clone lies a single base off, so this may be a read error. The gene calls are TRBV28 and TRBJ1-4; D unclear. CDR3 length: 15 amino acids. Germline CDR1 reads MDHEN; CDR2 reads SYDVKM. In DNA form, the CDR3 reads TGTGCCAGCAGTTTCTCAACTGCAACTAATGAAAAACTGCTTTTT. It translates to CASSFSTATNEKLLF.